The 14 T cell receptor beta chains listed next were all sequenced from one sample in a study of cytomegalovirus exposure and HLA in healthy donors (dated by TCRdb to the late 2010s). Library preparation used the immunoSEQ multiplex PCR assay. A mixture of 60 forward primers for TCR Vbeta segments and 13 reverse primers for TCR Jbeta segments was used in the multiplex PCR. This immuneACCESS table, as held by TCRdb, lists in-frame sequences with V and J called but not all clones. Of the missing ones, under half trace to an unresolved V gene in checked studies; the others have no known cause. This sample has about 150,000 clones in its table, and about 74% of those were observed once. 1.5% to 2% of the sample is in the top ten clones. The sequenced material came from PBMCs. The source is a woman in her forties in good health and CMV-seronegative.

The chain recombines TRBV30 with TRBJ1-5; the match to TRBD1 covers 9 bases. The CDR3 loop spans 16 amino acids. The germline gives CDR1 GTSNPN, CDR2 SVGIG (reference sequence). V was clipped by 0 bases and J by 6 bases; unmatched bases: 9. CDR3 nucleotide sequence: TGTGCCTGGAGTGTTCCCGGACAGGGGAGGGGTCAGCCCCAGCATTTT. As protein: CAWSVPGQGRGQPQHF.

With regard to this clone: The final CDR3 position lacks the conserved phenylalanine or tryptophan, pointing to a likely read error. The chain is built from TRBV5-4 and TRBJ1-2; 8 positions match TRBD1. CDR1 is SGHNT and CDR2 is YYREEE in the germline V gene (reference sequence). V lost 0 bases to trimming and J lost 4 bases; unmatched junction nucleotides: 5. The CDR3 totals 15 residues. The CDR3 protein is CASSLGGTGLYGYTL. The CDR3 coding sequence is TGTGCCAGCAGCTTGGGTGGGACAGGACTCTATGGCTACACCCTC.

The V call is TRBV28, the J call TRBJ1-1; no clear D gene. This CDR3 has 15 amino acids. The V gene lost 8 bases and the J gene lost 0 bases, with 16 bases spanning the gap. Germline V CDR1 and CDR2: MDHEN, SYDVKM. For the CDR3, the DNA is TGTGCCAGCTCCGAGGGTTTTGATTTGAACACTGAAGCTTTCTTT. Protein: CASSEGFDLNTEAFF.

The J gene is TRBJ1-2, the V gene TRBV19, with a weak D call TRBD1 (6 bases). Germline V gives CDR1 LNHDA, CDR2 SQIVND (reference sequence). This CDR3 has 16 amino acids. The V gene lost 5 bases and the J gene lost 3 bases, with 19 bases spanning the gap. The CDR3 DNA follows: TGTGCCAGTAGTGTACTGCCGGGACAAGTACACTATGGCTACACCTTC. Translated, it gives CASSVLPGQVHYGYTF.

This clone is a singleton in its sample. The chain joins TRBV10-2 to TRBJ1-2; 11 nucleotides line up with TRBD1. The V segment lost 3 bases and the J segment 8 bases; nucleotides outside the gene matches: 14. The CDR3 has 17 amino acids. Looked up from germline, CDR1 is WSHSY and CDR2 is SAAADI. CDR3 loop: CASSDLDRGRSSGGYTF. The CDR3 bases are TGCGCCAGCAGTGACTTGGACAGGGGGCGTAGTTCTGGCGGCTACACCTTC.

The chain employs TRBV5-4 and TRBJ1-3, with 7 bases fitting TRBD1. The CDR3 extends over 15 amino acids. J lost 7 bases, V lost 4 bases, and 11 bases had no gene match. CDR1 and CDR2 from the germline V gene are SGHNT and YYREEE (reference sequence). The CDR3 region is CASSRGDRVGNTIYF. In DNA, the CDR3 is TGTGCCAGCAGCAGAGGCGACAGGGTAGGGAACACCATATATTTT.

The chain uses TRBV15 and TRBJ2-7, with TRBD2 as a possible D gene (5 bases). Germline CDR1 LNHNV, CDR2 YYDKDF (reference sequence). The CDR3 is 13 amino acids. V was trimmed by 9 bases and J by 3 bases, leaving 15 bases between them. The CDR3 bases are TGTGCCACAAGCTTCGGGGTTGACTACGAGCAGTACTTC. Amino acid sequence: CATSFGVDYEQYF.

This sequence joins TRBV27 and TRBJ1-2; 9 positions match TRBD1. V was pared by 6 bases and J by 7 bases, with 12 bases of the junction left unmatched. The CDR3 is 15 residues long. Germline V lookup: CDR1 MNHEY, CDR2 SMNVEV (reference sequence). CDR3 nucleotide sequence: TGTGCCAGCAGACAGGGGGCGCTTGGGTTCTTTGGCTACACCTTC. This encodes CASRQGALGFFGYTF.

This clone was seen a single time. The CDR3 spells CASSLQQGTYNEQFF. The DNA for the CDR3 is TGTGCCAGCAGCTTACAACAGGGTACCTACAATGAGCAGTTCTTC. The chain carries TRBV11-3 and TRBJ2-1; possibly TRBD1 for D (6 bases). This CDR3 comprises 15 residues. CDR1 SGHNT and CDR2 YENEEA come from the germline V gene. V lost 2 bases and J 2 bases, leaving 10 bases between the germline ends.

This chain joins TRBV4-2 and TRBJ1-1; 10 bases map to TRBD1. The CDR3 covers 13 residues. Germline CDR1 is LGHNA and CDR2 is YNFKEQ. V lost 2 bases to trimming and J lost 11 bases; unmatched junction nucleotides: 5. The chain's CDR3 is CASSQPGQGWAFF. CDR3 sequence (DNA): TGTGCCAGCAGCCAACCGGGACAGGGGTGGGCTTTCTTT.

The V and J genes are TRBV25-1 and TRBJ1-2, with a possible D match to TRBD1 (6 bases). V lost 4 bases and J 0 bases, leaving 21 bases between the germline ends. CDR3 size: 18 residues. In germline, CDR1 is MGHDK, CDR2 SYGVNS. This CDR3 reads CASSGTGTSTGPNYGYTF. CDR3 DNA sequence: TGTGCCAGCAGTGGGACCGGGACATCCACAGGCCCTAACTATGGCTACACCTTC.

The J gene is TRBJ2-3, the V gene TRBV18; D not resolved. The V gene's germline CDR1 is KGHSH and CDR2 LQKENI. The CDR3 covers 14 residues. V was trimmed by 0 bases and J by 2 bases, leaving 6 bases between them. The CDR3 nucleotides are TGTGCCAGCTCACCACCGGTACTCACAGATACGCAGTATTTT. Encoded protein: CASSPPVLTDTQYF. The whole variable domain, remainder taken from reference TRBV18 and TRBJ2-3, is NAGVMQNPRHLVRRRGQEARLRCSPMKGHSHVYWYRQLPEEGLKFMVYLQKENIIDESGMPKERFSAEFPKEGPSILRIQQVVRGDSAAYFCASSPPVLTDTQYFGPGTRLTVL.

This clone was seen once. V usage is TRBV25-1 and J usage is TRBJ1-4, with 8 bases fitting TRBD1. This CDR3 is 14 amino acids long. Losses at the gene ends were 10 bases for V and 6 bases for J; bases not matched to a gene: 10. Germline-derived CDR1 and CDR2 are MGHDK and SYGVNS. In nucleotides, the CDR3 is TGTGCCACCCTCCCACAGGGGGTGGATGAAAAACTGTTTTTT. It translates to CATLPQGVDEKLFF.

A single count supports this clone. The V gene is TRBV28, the J gene TRBJ1-2, with TRBD1 matching over 8 bases. Germline CDR1 MDHEN, CDR2 SYDVKM. CDR3 length equals 14 residues. V gave up 6 bases and J gave up 4 bases; unmatched junction bases: 7. The CDR3 region has the DNA TGTGCCAGCAGCCGGGACAGGCATTTCTATGGCTACACCTTC. Amino acid sequence: CASSRDRHFYGYTF.